This TCR beta chain appears in the sequencing data of a study of cytomegalovirus exposure and HLA in healthy donors. PCR used 60 Vbeta primers and 13 Jbeta primers. Assay used: immunoSEQ multiplex PCR; TCRdb lists only in-frame clones, some missing. The sample holds roughly 120,000 clones; roughly 83% are singletons and the top ten take around 4.4%. Germline V gene data show CDR1 as LGHNA and CDR2 as YSLEER. V was pared by 3 bases and J by 3 bases, with 9 bases between. The CDR3 totals 15 residues. The sample comprised PBMCs. The sequence came from a man aged 25-45 years in good health and CMV-seropositive. This sequence joins TRBV4-3 and TRBJ1-6; D perhaps matches TRBD1 (5 bases). Written as DNA, the CDR3 is TGCGCCAGCAGCCACAGACAGCTCTATAATTCACCCCTCCACTTT. Translating gives CASSHRQLYNSPLHF.